This T cell receptor beta chain stems from a study of naive and memory T cell subsets. Notes on the study in general: Naive repertoires, especially CD8, held a few larger clonotypes, possibly memory cells re-expressing CD45RA. Naive and memory repertoire findings lacked a ground truth for validation.

Both TRBC1 and TRBC2 were covered by a beta constant-region primer of two equimolar oligonucleotides. Ligated cDNA was amplified by four rounds of PCR with nested alpha and beta constant-region primers and SP2. TCRdb called the UMI-ligation and nested PCR reads again in MiXCR, with one record for every CDR3 protein. The data contain about 150,000 distinct CDR3 sequences, approximately 24% of them singletons. This clonotype was counted a few times. What it binds is unknown. Trimming shortened V by 6 bases and J by 9 bases, and 26 bases separated the two germline ends. In germline, CDR1 is SQVTM, CDR2 ANQGSEA. The CDR3 totals 15 residues.

This sequence joins TRBV29-1 and TRBJ1-1; tentatively, D is TRBD1 (6 bases). The receptor's source is a human donor in good health. The sample consisted of naive CD4+ T cells from blood. CDR3 DNA: TGCAGCGTCTCCATATCTACAGGGAGGATCGGGAAAGCTTTCTTT. Residues: CSVSISTGRIGKAFF. The entire variable domain, with the rest obtained from reference TRBV29-1 and TRBJ1-1, is as follows: SAVISQKPSRDICQRGTSLTIQCQVDSQVTMMFWYRQQPGQSLTLIATANQGSEATYESGFVIDKFPISRPNLTFSTLTVSNMSPEDSSIYLCSVSISTGRIGKAFFGQGTRLTVV.